Each of the 15 T cell receptor beta chains below was sequenced from the same sample in a study of siplizumab effects on memory and regulatory T cells. The data were produced by immunoSEQ multiplex PCR, yet TCRdb's version contains in-frame clones alone and is incomplete. Here the sample spans approximately 50,000 clones, over 90% being singletons. The sequenced material came from CD8+ T cells sorted from blood. All receptors derive from a human donor in good health.

The V and J genes are TRBV30 and TRBJ1-5, with D unclear. CDR1 and CDR2 from the germline V gene are GTSNPN and SVGIG (reference sequence). The CDR3 sequence is 14 residues long. The V and J ends lost 0 bases and 0 bases respectively, with 6 bases between them. The CDR3 reads CAWSVADSNQPQHF. The CDR3 nucleotides are TGTGCCTGGAGTGTAGCCGATAGCAATCAGCCCCAGCATTTT.

The V call is TRBV28, the J call TRBJ2-7, with 7 bases matching TRBD1. Unmatched junction bases numbered 9, after V lost 10 bases and J lost 0 bases. Germline loops: CDR1 MDHEN, CDR2 SYDVKM. The CDR3 loop spans 14 amino acids. CDR3 loop: CATSDRLSSYEQYF. CDR3 bases: TGTGCCACCTCGGACAGGTTAAGCTCCTACGAGCAGTACTTC.

The CDR3 sequence: CASSTPGQGLYSNEQFF. CDR3 DNA sequence: TGTGCCAGCAGCACGCCGGGACAGGGCCTTTACAGCAATGAGCAGTTCTTC. The chain carries TRBV28 and TRBJ2-1; 9 nucleotides agree with TRBD1. CDR3 length equals 17 residues. Trimming removed 6 bases from V and 6 bases from J; junction bases left unmatched: 15. The V gene's germline CDR1 is MDHEN and CDR2 SYDVKM.

In its sample, this clone was seen a few times. The V gene is TRBV5-3, the J gene TRBJ1-2; the D gene is possibly TRBD1 (5 bases). TRBV5-3 is an ORF, and what it does is uncertain. The CDR3 has 16 residues. V lost 4 bases and J lost 5, with 21 bases in between. The CDR3 reads CARSILICGGRYGYTF. The CDR3 coding sequence is TGTGCCAGAAGCATTCTTATATGCGGGGGGAGGTATGGCTACACCTTC.

The chain has TRBV4-1 and TRBJ2-7, with D possibly being TRBD2 (6 bases). Trimming left V 0 bases short and J 5 bases short, with 14 bases between. The germline gives CDR1 MGHRA, CDR2 YSYEKL. The CDR3 is 15 residues long. CDR3 nucleotide sequence: TGCGCCAGCAGCCAAGAAATCGGGAGAGGTAACGAGCAGTACTTC. Amino acid sequence: CASSQEIGRGNEQYF.

The chain recombines TRBV30 with TRBJ2-1, with D unclear. The CDR3 has 10 amino acids. The germline V gene has CDR1 GTSNPN and CDR2 SVGIG (reference sequence). The ends were cut back, 1 base at V and 7 bases at J, with 2 bases in the middle. The CDR3 sequence is CAWSANEQFF. CDR3 in DNA: TGTGCCTGGAGTGCGAATGAGCAGTTCTTC.

The chain is built from TRBV19 and TRBJ1-5; D is ambiguous. The CDR3 consists of 15 residues. The germline V gene has CDR1 LNHDA and CDR2 SQIVND (reference sequence). Trimming cost V 3 bases and J 0 bases, with 9 bases left between them. As DNA, the CDR3 is TGTGCCAGTAGTATGAACTTAGGTAGCAATCAGCCCCAGCATTTT. It translates to CASSMNLGSNQPQHF.

The gene calls are TRBV15 and TRBJ2-1, with unresolved D. Trimming pared 8 bases from V and 7 bases from J, leaving 15 bases between. CDR1 is LNHNV, CDR2 YYDKDF, per germline (reference sequence). This CDR3 region has 13 residues. The CDR3 bases are TGTGCCACCCGTTCTGTAGTGGGGAATGAGCAGTTCTTC. This translates into CATRSVVGNEQFF.

Concerning this clone: The sample carries other DNA sequences with the same CDR3. The V and J genes are TRBV27 and TRBJ1-2; D is unclear. There are 13 residues in the CDR3. From germline, CDR1 is MNHEY and CDR2 SMNVEV (reference sequence). V lost 3 bases to trimming and J lost 0 bases, with 5 bases between them. The CDR3: CASSLGANYGYTF. The CDR3 coding sequence is TGTGCCAGCAGTTTGGGAGCTAACTATGGCTACACCTTC.

The chain uses TRBV6-5 and TRBJ2-5; D is uncertain. Germline V gene data show CDR1 as MNHEY and CDR2 as SVGAGI. V lost 2 bases and J lost 0, with 4 bases in between. The CDR3 sequence is 13 residues long. CDR3 coding DNA: TGTGCCAGCAGTTACCGGGACCAAGAGACCCAGTACTTC. Translated: CASSYRDQETQYF.

The chain uses TRBV5-4 and TRBJ1-1, with D possibly TRBD1 on 5 matching bases. Per the germline V gene, CDR1 is SGHNT and CDR2 is YYREEE (reference sequence). This CDR3 has 14 amino acids. Trimming took 0 bases from V and 7 from J, leaving 13 bases between them. This CDR3 reads CASSLGGATYEAFF. CDR3 DNA sequence: TGTGCCAGCAGCTTGGGAGGGGCTACGTATGAAGCTTTCTTT. Looking up the rest from reference TRBV5-4 and TRBJ1-1 gives the full variable domain: ETGVTQSPTHLIKTRGQQVTLRCSSQSGHNTVSWYQQALGQGPQFIFQYYREEENGRGNFPPRFSGLQFPNYSSELNVNALELDDSALYLCASSLGGATYEAFFGQGTRLTVV.

The rearrangement joins TRBV14 to TRBJ1-1; 7 nucleotides agree with TRBD1. The CDR3 has 14 amino acids. Germline CDR1 and CDR2: SGHDN and FVKESK. V lost 2 bases and J lost 1; bases outside the gene matches: 1. The DNA of the CDR3 is TGTGCCAGCAGCCAAAGGACAGGGAACACTGAAGCTTTCTTT. Translation gives CASSQRTGNTEAFF.

CDR3 DNA: TGTGCCAGCAGGCAGGACGTTAGCTCCTACAATGAGCAGTTCTTC. Its protein product is CASRQDVSSYNEQFF. This chain links TRBV28 with TRBJ2-1; D unresolved. Germline V gives CDR1 MDHEN, CDR2 SYDVKM. The ends were cut back, 6 bases at V and 0 bases at J, with 12 bases in the middle. CDR3 length: 15 residues.

The V call is TRBV28, the J call TRBJ2-5; 9 bases align to TRBD2. This CDR3 spans 19 amino acids. CDR1 and CDR2 from the germline V gene are MDHEN and SYDVKM. With 0 bases clipped from V and 5 bases from J, the junction kept 16 bases outside the gene matches. The CDR3 reads CASSLWSSGTGKGYETQYF. CDR3 DNA: TGTGCCAGCAGTTTATGGTCTAGCGGGACCGGTAAGGGTTACGAGACCCAGTACTTC. Full variable domain (outside the CDR3, taken from reference TRBV28 and TRBJ2-5): DVKVTQSSRYLVKRTGEKVFLECVQDMDHENMFWYRQDPGLGLRLIYFSYDVKMKEKGDIPEGYSVSREKKERFSLILESASTNQTSMYLCASSLWSSGTGKGYETQYFGPGTRLLVL.

V is TRBV28 and J is TRBJ1-1, with D possibly TRBD1 on 6 matching bases. The CDR3 loop spans 12 amino acids. V was pared by 0 bases and J by 11 bases, with 10 bases between. CDR1 is MDHEN and CDR2 is SYDVKM in the germline V gene. As DNA, the CDR3 is TGTGCCAGCAGTTTATGGGGGGCGGAGGCTTTCTTT. Translating it yields CASSLWGAEAFF.